The T cell receptor beta chain under discussion was sequenced for a study of T cell repertoires in cytomegalovirus infection. In the study overall: From public TCR beta signatures came an indication of both CMV infection and matching HLA type.

This clonotype was observed at least ten times. TCRdb reanalysed the reads using MiXCR and keeps one entry per CDR3 protein. The sample has around 210,000 distinct CDR3 sequences; around 6.6% are singletons. The CDR3 totals 13 residues. The V end lost 9 bases, the J end lost 3 bases, and 14 bases lay between the germline ends. CDR1 is MDHEN and CDR2 is SYDVKM in the germline V gene. This receptor was taken from a human donor in good health (CMV status not recorded). Some clones in this sample may be carry-over from other donors' samples. The sequencing sample was made of PBMCs. The chain joins TRBV28 to TRBJ1-1, with a possible D match to TRBD1 (5 bases). CDR3 region: CASYGGYDTEAFF. The CDR3 nucleotides are TGTGCCAGTTATGGGGGGTATGACACTGAAGCTTTCTTT.